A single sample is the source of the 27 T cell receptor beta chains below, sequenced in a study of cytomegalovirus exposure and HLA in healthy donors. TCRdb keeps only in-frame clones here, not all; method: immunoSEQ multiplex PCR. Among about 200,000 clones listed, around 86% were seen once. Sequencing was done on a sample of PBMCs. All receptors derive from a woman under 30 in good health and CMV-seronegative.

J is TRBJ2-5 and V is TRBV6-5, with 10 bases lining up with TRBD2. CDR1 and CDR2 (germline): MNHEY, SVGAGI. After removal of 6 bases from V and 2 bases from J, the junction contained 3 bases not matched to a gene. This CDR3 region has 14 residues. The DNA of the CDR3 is TGTGCCAGCAGCTTGACTAGCGGGCAAGAGACCCAGTACTTC. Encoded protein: CASSLTSGQETQYF.

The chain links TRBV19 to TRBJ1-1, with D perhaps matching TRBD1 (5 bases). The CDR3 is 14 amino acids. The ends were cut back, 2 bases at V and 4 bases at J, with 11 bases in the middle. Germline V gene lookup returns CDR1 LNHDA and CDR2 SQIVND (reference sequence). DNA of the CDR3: TGTGCCAGTAGTATACAGGGTTTGGGCACTGAAGCTTTCTTT. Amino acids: CASSIQGLGTEAFF. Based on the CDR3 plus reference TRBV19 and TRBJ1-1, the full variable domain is DGGITQSPKYLFRKEGQNVTLSCEQNLNHDAMYWYRQDPGQGLRLIYYSQIVNDFQKGDIAEGYSVSREKKESFPLTVTSAQKNPTAFYLCASSIQGLGTEAFFGQGTRLTVV.

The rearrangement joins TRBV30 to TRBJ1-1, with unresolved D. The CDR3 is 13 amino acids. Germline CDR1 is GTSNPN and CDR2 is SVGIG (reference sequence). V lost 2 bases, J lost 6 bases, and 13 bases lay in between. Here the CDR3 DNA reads TGTGCCTGGAGTCCGTCAGTGGAGGCTGAAGCTTTCTTT. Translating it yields CAWSPSVEAEAFF. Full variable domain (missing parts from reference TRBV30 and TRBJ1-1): SQTIHQWPATLVQPVGSPLSLECTVEGTSNPNLYWYRQAAGRGLQLLFYSVGIGQISSEVPQNLSASRPQDRQFILSSKKLLLSDSGFYLCAWSPSVEAEAFFGQGTRLTVV.

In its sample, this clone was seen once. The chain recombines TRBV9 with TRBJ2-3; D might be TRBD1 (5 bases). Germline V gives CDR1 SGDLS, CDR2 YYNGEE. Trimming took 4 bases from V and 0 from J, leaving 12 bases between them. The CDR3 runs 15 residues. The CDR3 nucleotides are TGTGCCAGCAGCTCAGAAGGGGCTAGCACAGATACGCAGTATTTT. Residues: CASSSEGASTDTQYF.

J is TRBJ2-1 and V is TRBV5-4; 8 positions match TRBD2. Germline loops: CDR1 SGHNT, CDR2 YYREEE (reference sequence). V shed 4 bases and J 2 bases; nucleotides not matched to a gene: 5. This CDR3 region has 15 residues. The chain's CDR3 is CASSPGGGPYNEQFF. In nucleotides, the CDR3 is TGTGCCAGCAGCCCCGGGGGGGGTCCCTACAATGAGCAGTTCTTC.

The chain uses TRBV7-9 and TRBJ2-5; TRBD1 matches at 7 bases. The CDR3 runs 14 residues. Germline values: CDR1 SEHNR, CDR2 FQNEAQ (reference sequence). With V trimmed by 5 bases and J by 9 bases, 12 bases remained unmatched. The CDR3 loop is CASSTTGILEAQYF. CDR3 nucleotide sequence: TGTGCCAGCAGCACGACAGGGATCTTGGAGGCCCAGTACTTC.

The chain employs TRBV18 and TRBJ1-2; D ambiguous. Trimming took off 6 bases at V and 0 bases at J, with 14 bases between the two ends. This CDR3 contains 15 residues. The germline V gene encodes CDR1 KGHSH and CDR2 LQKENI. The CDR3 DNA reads TGTGCCAGCTCGCCGGGGTCAGGAGCTAACTATGGCTACACCTTC. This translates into CASSPGSGANYGYTF.

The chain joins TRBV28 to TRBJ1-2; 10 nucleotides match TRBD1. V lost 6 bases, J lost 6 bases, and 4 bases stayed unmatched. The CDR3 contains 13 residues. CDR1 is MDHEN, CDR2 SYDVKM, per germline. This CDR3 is CASSLGTGDGYTF. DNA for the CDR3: TGTGCCAGCAGCCTCGGGACAGGGGATGGCTACACCTTC.

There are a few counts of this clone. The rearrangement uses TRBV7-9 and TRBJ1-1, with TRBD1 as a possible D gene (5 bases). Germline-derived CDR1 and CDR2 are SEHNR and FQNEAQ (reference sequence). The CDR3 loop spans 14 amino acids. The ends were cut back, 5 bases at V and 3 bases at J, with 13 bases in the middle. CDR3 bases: TGTGCCAGCAGCGGGGCAAGTGGTCACACTGAAGCTTTCTTT. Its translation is CASSGASGHTEAFF.

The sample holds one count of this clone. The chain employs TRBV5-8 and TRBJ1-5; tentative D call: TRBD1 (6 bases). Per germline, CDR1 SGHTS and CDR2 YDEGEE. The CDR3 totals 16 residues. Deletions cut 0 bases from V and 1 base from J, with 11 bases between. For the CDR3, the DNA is TGTGCCAGCAGCTTGGAGGGGGGGCAGAGCAATCAGCCCCAGCATTTT. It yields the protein CASSLEGGQSNQPQHF.

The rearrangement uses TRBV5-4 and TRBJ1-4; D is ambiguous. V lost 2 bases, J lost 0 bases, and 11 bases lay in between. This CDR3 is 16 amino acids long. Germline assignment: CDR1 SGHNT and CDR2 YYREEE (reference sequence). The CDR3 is CASSLSDEATNEKLFF. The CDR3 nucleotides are TGTGCCAGCAGCTTAAGTGATGAGGCAACTAATGAAAAACTGTTTTTT.

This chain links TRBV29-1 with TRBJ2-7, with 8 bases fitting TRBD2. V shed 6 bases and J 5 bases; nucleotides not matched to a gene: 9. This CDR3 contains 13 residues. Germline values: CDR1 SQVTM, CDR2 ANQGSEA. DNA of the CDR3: TGCAGCGTGTCACCGGCGGGGGGTAACGAGCAGTACTTC. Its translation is CSVSPAGGNEQYF.

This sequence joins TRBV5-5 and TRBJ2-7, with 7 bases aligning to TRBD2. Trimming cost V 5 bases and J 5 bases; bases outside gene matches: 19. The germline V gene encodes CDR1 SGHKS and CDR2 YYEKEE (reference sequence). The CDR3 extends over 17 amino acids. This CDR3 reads CASRPTGWEGPRDEQYF. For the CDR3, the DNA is TGTGCCAGCAGACCCACAGGCTGGGAGGGCCCTCGGGACGAGCAGTACTTC.

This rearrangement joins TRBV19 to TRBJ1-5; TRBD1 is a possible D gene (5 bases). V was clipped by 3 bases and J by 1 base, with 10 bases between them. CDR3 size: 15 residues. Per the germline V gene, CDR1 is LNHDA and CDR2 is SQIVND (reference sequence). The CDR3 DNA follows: TGTGCCAGTAGTATGGGGGGTGGCAGCAATCAGCCCCAGCATTTT. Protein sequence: CASSMGGGSNQPQHF.

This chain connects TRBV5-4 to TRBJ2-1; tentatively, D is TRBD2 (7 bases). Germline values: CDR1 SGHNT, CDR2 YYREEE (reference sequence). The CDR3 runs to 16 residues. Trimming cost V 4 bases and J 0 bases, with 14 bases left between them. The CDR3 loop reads CASSPGGTGSYNEQFF. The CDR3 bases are TGTGCCAGCAGCCCGGGGGGCACAGGCTCCTACAATGAGCAGTTCTTC.

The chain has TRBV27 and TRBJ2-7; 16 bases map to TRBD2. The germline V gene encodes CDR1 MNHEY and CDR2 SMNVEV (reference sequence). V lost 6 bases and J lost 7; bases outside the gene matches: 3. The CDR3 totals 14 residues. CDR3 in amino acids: CASRPGLAGGEQYF. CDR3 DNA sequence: TGTGCCAGCAGACCGGGACTAGCGGGGGGGGAGCAGTACTTC.

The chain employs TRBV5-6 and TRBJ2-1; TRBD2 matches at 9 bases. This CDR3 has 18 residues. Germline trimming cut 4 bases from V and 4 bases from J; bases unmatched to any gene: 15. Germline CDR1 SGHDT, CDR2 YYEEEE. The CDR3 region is CASSPLVAGVGVYNEQFF. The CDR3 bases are TGTGCCAGCAGCCCTTTGGTAGCGGGAGTAGGAGTTTACAATGAGCAGTTCTTC.

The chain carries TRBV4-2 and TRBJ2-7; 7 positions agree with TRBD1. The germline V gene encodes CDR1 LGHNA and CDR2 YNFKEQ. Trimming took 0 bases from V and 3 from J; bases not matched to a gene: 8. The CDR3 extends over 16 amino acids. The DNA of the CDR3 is TGTGCCAGCAGCCAAGATCTATCACGGACAGGCTACGAGCAGTACTTC. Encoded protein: CASSQDLSRTGYEQYF.

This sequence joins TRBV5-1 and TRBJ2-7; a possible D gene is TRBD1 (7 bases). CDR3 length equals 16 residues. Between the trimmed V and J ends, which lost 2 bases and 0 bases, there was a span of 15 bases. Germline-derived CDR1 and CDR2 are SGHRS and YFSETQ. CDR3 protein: CASSFRGQGGSYEQYF. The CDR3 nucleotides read TGCGCCAGCAGCTTTCGGGGGCAGGGGGGCTCCTACGAGCAGTACTTC.

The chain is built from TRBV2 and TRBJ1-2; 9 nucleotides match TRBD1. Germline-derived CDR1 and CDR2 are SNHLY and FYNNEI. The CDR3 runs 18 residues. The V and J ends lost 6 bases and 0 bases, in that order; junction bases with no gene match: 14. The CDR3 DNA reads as TGTGCCAGCAGACACATTAGAACGGACAGGGGAGCTAACTATGGCTACACCTTC. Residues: CASRHIRTDRGANYGYTF.

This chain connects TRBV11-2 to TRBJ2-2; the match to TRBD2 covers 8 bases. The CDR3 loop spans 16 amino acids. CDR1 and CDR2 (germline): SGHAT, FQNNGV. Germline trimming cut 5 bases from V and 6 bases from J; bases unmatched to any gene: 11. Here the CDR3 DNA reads TGTGCCAGCAGCATCTCGGAGCGGGGGCGCGCCGGGGAGCTGTTTTTT. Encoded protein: CASSISERGRAGELFF. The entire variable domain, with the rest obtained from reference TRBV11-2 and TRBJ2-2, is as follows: EAGVAQSPRYKIIEKRQSVAFWCNPISGHATLYWYQQILGQGPKLLIQFQNNGVVDDSQLPKDRFSAERLKGVDSTLKIQPAKLEDSAVYLCASSISERGRAGELFFGEGSRLTVL.

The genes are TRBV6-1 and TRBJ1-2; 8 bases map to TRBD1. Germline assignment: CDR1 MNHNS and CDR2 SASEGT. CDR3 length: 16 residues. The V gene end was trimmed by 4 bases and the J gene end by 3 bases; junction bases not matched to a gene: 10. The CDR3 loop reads CASSGFGNRGYYGYTF. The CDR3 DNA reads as TGTGCCAGCAGTGGCTTCGGAAACAGGGGGTACTATGGCTACACCTTC.

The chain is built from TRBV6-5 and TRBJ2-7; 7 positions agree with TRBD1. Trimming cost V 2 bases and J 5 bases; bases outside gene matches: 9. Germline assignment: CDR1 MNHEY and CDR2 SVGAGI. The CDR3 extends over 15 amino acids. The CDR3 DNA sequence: TGTGCCAGCAGTTACAGACAGGGCAGTGTGGACGAGCAGTACTTC. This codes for CASSYRQGSVDEQYF.

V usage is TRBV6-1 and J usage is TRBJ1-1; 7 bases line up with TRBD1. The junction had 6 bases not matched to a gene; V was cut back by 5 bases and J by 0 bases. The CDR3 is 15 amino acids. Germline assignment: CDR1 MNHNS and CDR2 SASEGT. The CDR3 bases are TGTGCCAGCAGTCCCTACAGGGGATTGAACACTGAAGCTTTCTTT. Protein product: CASSPYRGLNTEAFF.

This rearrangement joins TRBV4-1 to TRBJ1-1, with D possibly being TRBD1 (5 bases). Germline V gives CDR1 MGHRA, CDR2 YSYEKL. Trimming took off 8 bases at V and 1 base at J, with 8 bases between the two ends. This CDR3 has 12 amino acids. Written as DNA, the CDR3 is TGCGCCAGCGGGGGGACGAACACTGAAGCTTTCTTT. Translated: CASGGTNTEAFF.

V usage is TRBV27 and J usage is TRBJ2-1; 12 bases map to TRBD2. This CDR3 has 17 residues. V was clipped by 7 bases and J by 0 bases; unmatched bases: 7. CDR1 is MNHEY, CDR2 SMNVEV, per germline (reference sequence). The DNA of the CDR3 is TGTGCCAGCACGGGGACTAGCGGGTCACGCTCCTACAATGAGCAGTTCTTC. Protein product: CASTGTSGSRSYNEQFF.

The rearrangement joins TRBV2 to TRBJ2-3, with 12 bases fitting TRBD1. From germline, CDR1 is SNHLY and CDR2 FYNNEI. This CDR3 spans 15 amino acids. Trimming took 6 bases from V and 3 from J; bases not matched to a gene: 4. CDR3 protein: CASRGQGARTDTQYF. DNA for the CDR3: TGTGCCAGCAGGGGACAGGGGGCCAGGACAGATACGCAGTATTTT.